This TCR beta chain was sequenced in a study of blood T cell repertoires in COVID-19. About the research overall: Donors in the United States, Italy and Spain gave samples during acute or convalescent COVID-19. Sample material is recorded as cDNA or gDNA derived from T cells, B-cell-depleted T cells, or PBMCs.

The CDR3 sequence is 14 residues long. Trimming removed 7 bases from V and 1 base from J, with 10 bases in between. Germline V gene sequence: CDR1 LNHDA, CDR2 SQIVND (reference sequence). Some clones are missing from TCRdb's copy, which holds only in-frame ones; the method was immunoSEQ multiplex PCR. The repertoire holds around 150,000 clones, approximately 80% seen once, with 5.5% to 7% in the top ten. The V gene is TRBV19, the J gene TRBJ2-2; TRBD1 is a possible D gene (5 bases). This TCR was recovered from a human donor in a cohort sampled during active COVID-19. The sample comprised peripheral blood. The CDR3 coding sequence is TGTGCCAGTACAGGCAGGGTGAACACCGGGGAGCTGTTTTTT. It encodes CASTGRVNTGELFF. The full variable domain, completed using reference TRBV19 and TRBJ2-2, is DGGITQSPKYLFRKEGQNVTLSCEQNLNHDAMYWYRQDPGQGLRLIYYSQIVNDFQKGDIAEGYSVSREKKESFPLTVTSAQKNPTAFYLCASTGRVNTGELFFGEGSRLTVL.